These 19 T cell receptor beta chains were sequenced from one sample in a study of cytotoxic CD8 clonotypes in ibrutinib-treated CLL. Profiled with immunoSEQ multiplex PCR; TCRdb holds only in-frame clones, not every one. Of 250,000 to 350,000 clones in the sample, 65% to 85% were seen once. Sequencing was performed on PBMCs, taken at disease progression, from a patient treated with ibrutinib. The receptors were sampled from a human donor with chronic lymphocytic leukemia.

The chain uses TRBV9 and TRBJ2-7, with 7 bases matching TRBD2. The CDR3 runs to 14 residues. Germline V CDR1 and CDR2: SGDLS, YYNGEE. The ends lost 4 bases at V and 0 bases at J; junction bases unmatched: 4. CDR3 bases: TGTGCCAGCAGCCTCCTAGCGGTCTCCTACGAGCAGTACTTC. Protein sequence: CASSLLAVSYEQYF.

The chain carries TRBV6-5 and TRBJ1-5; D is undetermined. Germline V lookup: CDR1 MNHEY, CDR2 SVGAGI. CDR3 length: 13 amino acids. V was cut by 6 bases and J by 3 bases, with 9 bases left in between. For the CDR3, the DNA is TGTGCCAGCAGGGCAGGACTCAATCAGCCCCAGCATTTT. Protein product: CASRAGLNQPQHF.

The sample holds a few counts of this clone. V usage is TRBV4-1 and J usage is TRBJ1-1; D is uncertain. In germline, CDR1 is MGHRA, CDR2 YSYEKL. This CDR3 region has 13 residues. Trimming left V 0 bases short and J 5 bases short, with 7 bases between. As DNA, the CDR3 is TGCGCCAGCAGCCAAGATCGGGGAACTGAAGCTTTCTTT. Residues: CASSQDRGTEAFF.

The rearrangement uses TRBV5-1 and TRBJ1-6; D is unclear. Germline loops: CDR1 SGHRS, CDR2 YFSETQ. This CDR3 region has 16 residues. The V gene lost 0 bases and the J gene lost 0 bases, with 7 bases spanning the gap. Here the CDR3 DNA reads TGCGCCAGCAGCTTGGGGCGGAGCTCCTATAATTCACCCCTCCACTTT. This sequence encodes CASSLGRSSYNSPLHF.

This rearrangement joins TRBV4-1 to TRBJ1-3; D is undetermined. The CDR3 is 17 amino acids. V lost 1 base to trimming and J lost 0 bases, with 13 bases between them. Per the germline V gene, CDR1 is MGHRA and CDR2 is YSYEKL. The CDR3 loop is CASSQGPVWSSGNTIYF. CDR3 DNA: TGCGCCAGCAGCCAAGGTCCCGTGTGGAGCTCTGGAAACACCATATATTTT.

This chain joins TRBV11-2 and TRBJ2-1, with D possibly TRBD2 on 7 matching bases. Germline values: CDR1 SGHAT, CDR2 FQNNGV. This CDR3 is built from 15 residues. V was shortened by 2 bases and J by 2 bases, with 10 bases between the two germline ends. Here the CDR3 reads CASSLFGGPYNEQFF. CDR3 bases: TGTGCCAGCAGCTTATTCGGGGGGCCCTACAATGAGCAGTTCTTC.

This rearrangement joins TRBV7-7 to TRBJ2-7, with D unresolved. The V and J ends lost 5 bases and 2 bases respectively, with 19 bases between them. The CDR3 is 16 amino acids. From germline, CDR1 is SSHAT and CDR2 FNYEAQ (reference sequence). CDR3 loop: CASSKGPRPGPYEQYF. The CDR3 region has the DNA TGTGCCAGCAGCAAAGGGCCGAGGCCGGGCCCCTACGAGCAGTACTTC.

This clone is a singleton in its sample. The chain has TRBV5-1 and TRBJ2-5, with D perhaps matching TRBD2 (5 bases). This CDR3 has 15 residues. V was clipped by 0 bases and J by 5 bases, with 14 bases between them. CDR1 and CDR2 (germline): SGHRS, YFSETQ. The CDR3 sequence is CASSLAPSTKETQYF. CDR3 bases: TGCGCCAGCAGCTTGGCCCCTAGCACTAAGGAGACCCAGTACTTC.

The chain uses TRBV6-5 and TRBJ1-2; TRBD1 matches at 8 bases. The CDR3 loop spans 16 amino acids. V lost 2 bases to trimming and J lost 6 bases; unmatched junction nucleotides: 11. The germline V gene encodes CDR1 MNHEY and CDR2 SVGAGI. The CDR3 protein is CASSYGSTGGADGYTF. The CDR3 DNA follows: TGTGCCAGCAGTTACGGGTCAACAGGGGGGGCGGATGGCTACACCTTC.

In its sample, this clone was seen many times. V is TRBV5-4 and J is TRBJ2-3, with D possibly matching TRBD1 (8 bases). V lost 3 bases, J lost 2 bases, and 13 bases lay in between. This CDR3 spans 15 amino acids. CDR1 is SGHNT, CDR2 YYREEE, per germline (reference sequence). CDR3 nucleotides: TGTGCCAGCAGCTACAGGGGGGGGGTCACAGATACGCAGTATTTT. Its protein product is CASSYRGGVTDTQYF.

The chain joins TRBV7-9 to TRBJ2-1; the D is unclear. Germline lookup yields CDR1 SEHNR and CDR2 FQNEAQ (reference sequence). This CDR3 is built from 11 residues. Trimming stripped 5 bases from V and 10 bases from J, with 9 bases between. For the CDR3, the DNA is TGTGCCAGCAGCCCGGGCTGGGAGCAGTTCTTC. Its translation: CASSPGWEQFF.

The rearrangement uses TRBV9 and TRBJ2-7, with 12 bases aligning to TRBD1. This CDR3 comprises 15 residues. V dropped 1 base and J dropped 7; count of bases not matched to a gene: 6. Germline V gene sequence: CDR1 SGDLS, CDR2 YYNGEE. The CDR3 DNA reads TGTGCCAGCAGCGTAACGGGACAGGGGGCAGGTGAGCAGTACTTC. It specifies CASSVTGQGAGEQYF. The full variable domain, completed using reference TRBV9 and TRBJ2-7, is DSGVTQTPKHLITATGQRVTLRCSPRSGDLSVYWYQQSLDQGLQFLIQYYNGEERAKGNILERFSAQQFPDLHSELNLSSLELGDSALYFCASSVTGQGAGEQYFGPGTRLTVT.

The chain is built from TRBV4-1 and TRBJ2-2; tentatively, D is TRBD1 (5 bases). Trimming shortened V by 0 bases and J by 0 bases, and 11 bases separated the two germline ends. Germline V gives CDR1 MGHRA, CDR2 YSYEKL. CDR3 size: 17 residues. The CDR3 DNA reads TGCGCCAGCAGCCAAGATACAGGTTTCTCGAACACCGGGGAGCTGTTTTTT. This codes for CASSQDTGFSNTGELFF.

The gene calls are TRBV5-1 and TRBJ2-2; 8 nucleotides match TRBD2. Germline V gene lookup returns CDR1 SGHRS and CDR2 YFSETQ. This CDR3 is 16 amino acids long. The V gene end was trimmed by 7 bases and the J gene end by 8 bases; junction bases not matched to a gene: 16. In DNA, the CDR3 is TGCGCCAGCTCCACGGGGGGGACCCCCTTAGGTGGGGAGCTGTTTTTT. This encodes CASSTGGTPLGGELFF.

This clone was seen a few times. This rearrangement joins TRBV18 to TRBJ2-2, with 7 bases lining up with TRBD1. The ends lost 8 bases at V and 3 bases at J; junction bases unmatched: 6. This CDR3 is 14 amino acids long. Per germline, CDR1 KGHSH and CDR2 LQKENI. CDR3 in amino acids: CASLGQEYTGELFF. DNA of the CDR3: TGTGCCAGCCTTGGACAGGAGTACACCGGGGAGCTGTTTTTT.

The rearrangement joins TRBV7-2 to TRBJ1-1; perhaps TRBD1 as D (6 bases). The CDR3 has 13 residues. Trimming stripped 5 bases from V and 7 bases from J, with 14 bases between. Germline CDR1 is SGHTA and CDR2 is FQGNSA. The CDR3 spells CASSPDRPIEAFF. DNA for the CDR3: TGTGCCAGCAGCCCCGACAGGCCGATTGAAGCTTTCTTT.

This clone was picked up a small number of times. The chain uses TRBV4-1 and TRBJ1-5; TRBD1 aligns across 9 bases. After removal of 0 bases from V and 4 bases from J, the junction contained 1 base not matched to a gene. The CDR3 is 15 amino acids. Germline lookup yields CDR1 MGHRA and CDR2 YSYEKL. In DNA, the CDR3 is TGCGCCAGCAGCCAAGAGGACAGGGGAAATCAGCCCCAGCATTTT. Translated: CASSQEDRGNQPQHF.

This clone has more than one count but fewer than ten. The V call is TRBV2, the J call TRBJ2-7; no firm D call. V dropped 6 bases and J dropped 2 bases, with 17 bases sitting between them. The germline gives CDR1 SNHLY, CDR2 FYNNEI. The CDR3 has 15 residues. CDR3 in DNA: TGTGCCAGCAGCCAAGGTGGTAACAGCCCCTACGAGCAGTACTTC. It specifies CASSQGGNSPYEQYF.

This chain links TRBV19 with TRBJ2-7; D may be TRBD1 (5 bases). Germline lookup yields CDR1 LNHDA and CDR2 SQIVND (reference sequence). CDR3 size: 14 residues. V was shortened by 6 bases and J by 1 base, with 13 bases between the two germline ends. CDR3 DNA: TGTGCCAGTAGCAGGGTGGACGGATCCTACGAGCAGTACTTC. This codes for CASSRVDGSYEQYF.